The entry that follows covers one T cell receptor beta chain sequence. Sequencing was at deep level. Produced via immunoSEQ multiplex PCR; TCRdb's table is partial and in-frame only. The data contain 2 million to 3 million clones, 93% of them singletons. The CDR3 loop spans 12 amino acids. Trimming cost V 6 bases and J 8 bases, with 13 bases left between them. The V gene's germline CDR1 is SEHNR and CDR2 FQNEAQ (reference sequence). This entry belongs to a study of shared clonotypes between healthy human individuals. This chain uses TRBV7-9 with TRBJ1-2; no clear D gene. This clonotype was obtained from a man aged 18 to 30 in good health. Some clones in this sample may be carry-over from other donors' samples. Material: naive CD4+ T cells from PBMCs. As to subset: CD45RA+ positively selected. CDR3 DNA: TGTGCCAGCAGACCGGACTCAGAAGGCTACACCTTC. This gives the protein CASRPDSEGYTF.